Presented here are 12 T cell receptor beta chains from one specimen sequenced in a study of shared clonotypes between healthy human individuals. Sequencing used immunoSEQ multiplex PCR; TCRdb keeps in-frame clones, though not all of them. The sample holds hundreds of thousands of clones, almost 97% seen once. The sequencing sample was made of naive CD4+ T cells sorted from blood. Subset noted: CD45RA+ positively selected. The source of these receptors is a woman in her twenties or thirties in good health.

This chain connects TRBV25-1 to TRBJ1-5; 9 positions agree with TRBD1. Germline V lookup: CDR1 MGHDK, CDR2 SYGVNS. Trimming cost V 6 bases and J 4 bases; bases outside gene matches: 4. The CDR3 is 14 amino acids. CDR3 bases: TGTGCCAGCAGGGGACAGGGTGGGAATCAGCCCCAGCATTTT. Translating it yields CASRGQGGNQPQHF.

CDR3 sequence (DNA): TGTGCCAGCAGTGATATACAGGGTTTGGGCACTGAAGCTTTCTTT. It codes for CASSDIQGLGTEAFF. This chain uses TRBV25-1 with TRBJ1-1, with D perhaps TRBD1 (6 bases). With 3 bases removed from V and 4 bases from J, the gap between germline ends came to 15 bases. The CDR3 consists of 15 residues. Germline CDR1 and CDR2: MGHDK and SYGVNS. The complete variable domain, with remaining parts taken from reference TRBV25-1 and TRBJ1-1, reads EADIYQTPRYLVIGTGKKITLECSQTMGHDKMYWYQQDPGMELHLIHYSYGVNSTEKGDLSSESTVSRIRTEHFPLTLESARPSHTSQYLCASSDIQGLGTEAFFGQGTRLTVV.

The J gene is TRBJ2-7, the V gene TRBV28; 7 bases agree with TRBD1. Per the germline V gene, CDR1 is MDHEN and CDR2 is SYDVKM. This CDR3 comprises 14 residues. J was trimmed by 2 bases and V by 4 bases; bases with no gene match: 5. The CDR3 is CASSYVGQTYEQYF. Here the CDR3 DNA reads TGTGCCAGCAGTTACGTGGGACAGACCTACGAGCAGTACTTC.

The rearrangement joins TRBV7-9 to TRBJ2-2, with a tentative D call TRBD1 (6 bases). The CDR3 has 16 residues. The germline V gene has CDR1 SEHNR and CDR2 FQNEAQ (reference sequence). V was trimmed by 2 bases and J by 6 bases, leaving 16 bases between them. The CDR3 bases are TGTGCCAGCAGCTTACCTGGGGGCGGCTCACCCGGGGAGCTGTTTTTT. The encoded protein is CASSLPGGGSPGELFF.

The rearrangement links TRBV21-1 to TRBJ1-3; no check of the table's D call, TRBD1, against the DNA was made. TRBV21-1 counts as a pseudogene. The CDR3 extends over 16 amino acids. The CDR3 is CASSKVNRQAGNTIYF. In DNA form, the CDR3 reads TGTGCCAGCAGCAAAGTAAACAGACAGGCTGGAAACACCATATATTTT.

The J gene is TRBJ2-3, the V gene TRBV10-1, with D unresolved. The CDR3 contains 14 residues. The ends were cut back, 3 bases at V and 6 bases at J, with 13 bases in the middle. Germline V lookup: CDR1 WNHNN, CDR2 SYGVQD (reference sequence). CDR3 amino acids: CASSDPTRSDTQYF. For the CDR3, the DNA is TGCGCCAGCAGTGACCCGACCCGTTCGGATACGCAGTATTTT.

The chain has TRBV6-5 and TRBJ1-1; D uncertain. CDR1 MNHEY and CDR2 SVGAGI come from the germline V gene. V was trimmed by 3 bases and J by 0 bases, leaving 8 bases between them. This CDR3 has 14 residues. The CDR3 DNA reads as TGTGCCAGCAGTTATGACACCTTGAACACTGAAGCTTTCTTT. It translates to CASSYDTLNTEAFF.

The genes are TRBV18 and TRBJ2-1; weak D call: TRBD2 (5 bases). This CDR3 spans 14 amino acids. V shed 7 bases and J shed 5 bases, with 15 bases lying between them. CDR1 KGHSH and CDR2 LQKENI come from the germline V gene. Here the CDR3 reads CASFLRGRDNEQFF. CDR3 nucleotides: TGTGCCAGCTTCCTCAGAGGGAGAGACAATGAGCAGTTCTTC.

The rearrangement uses TRBV6-6 and TRBJ1-1; 11 bases line up with TRBD1. This CDR3 comprises 14 residues. Germline loops: CDR1 MNHNY, CDR2 SVGAGI (reference sequence). After removal of 6 bases from V and 3 bases from J, the junction contained 3 bases not matched to a gene. DNA of the CDR3: TGTGCCAGCAGCTGGGGACAGGGGGACACTGAAGCTTTCTTT. Translated: CASSWGQGDTEAFF.

The CDR3 is CASSLGQVNTEAFF. CDR3 coding DNA: TGTGCCAGCTCACTGGGACAGGTCAACACTGAAGCTTTCTTT. The chain joins TRBV18 to TRBJ1-1; 8 bases map to TRBD1. V shed 4 bases and J 2 bases; nucleotides not matched to a gene: 3. Germline assignment: CDR1 KGHSH and CDR2 LQKENI. The CDR3 loop spans 14 amino acids.

This clone was seen a single time. V gene TRBV5-8 combines with J gene TRBJ1-2, with 8 nucleotides matching TRBD1. The germline V gene has CDR1 SGHTS and CDR2 YDEGEE. After removal of 0 bases from V and 2 bases from J, the junction contained 0 bases not matched to a gene. The CDR3 sequence is 14 residues long. CDR3 bases: TGTGCCAGCAGCTTGGGACAGGGGAACTATGGCTACACCTTC. Protein product: CASSLGQGNYGYTF.

The chain combines TRBV7-8 with TRBJ1-4; 8 bases are shared with TRBD1. The length of the CDR3 is 16 residues. Germline CDR1 is SGHVS and CDR2 is FQNEAQ. With 5 bases clipped from V and 0 bases from J, the junction kept 5 bases outside the gene matches. CDR3 in amino acids: CASSPRQGSTNEKLFF. The CDR3 bases are TGTGCCAGCAGCCCTCGACAGGGGTCAACTAATGAAAAACTGTTTTTT.